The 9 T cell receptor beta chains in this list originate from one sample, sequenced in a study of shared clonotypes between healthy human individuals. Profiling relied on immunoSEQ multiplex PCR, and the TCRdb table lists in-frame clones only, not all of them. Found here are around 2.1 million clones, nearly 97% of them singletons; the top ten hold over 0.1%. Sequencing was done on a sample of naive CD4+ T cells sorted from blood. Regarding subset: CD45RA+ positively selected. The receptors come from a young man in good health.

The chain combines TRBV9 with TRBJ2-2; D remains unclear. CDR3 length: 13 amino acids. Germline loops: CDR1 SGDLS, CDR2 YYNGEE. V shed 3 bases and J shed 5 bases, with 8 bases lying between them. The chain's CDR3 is CASSEGQTGELFF. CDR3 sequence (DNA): TGTGCCAGCAGCGAAGGGCAAACCGGGGAGCTGTTTTTT.

CDR3 DNA sequence: TGTGCCAGCAGTCGAGGACAGGGGAACGACGAGCAGTACTTC. Amino acids: CASSRGQGNDEQYF. This chain connects TRBV6-5 to TRBJ2-7, with 9 bases matching TRBD1. Germline CDR1 and CDR2: MNHEY and SVGAGI. This CDR3 comprises 14 residues. Losses at the gene ends were 5 bases for V and 5 bases for J; bases not matched to a gene: 7.

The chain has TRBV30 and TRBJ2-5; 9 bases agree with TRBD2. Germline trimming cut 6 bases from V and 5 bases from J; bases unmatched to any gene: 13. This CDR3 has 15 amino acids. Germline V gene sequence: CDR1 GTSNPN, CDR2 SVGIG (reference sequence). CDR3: CACLWGGRASETQYF. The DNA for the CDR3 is TGTGCCTGCCTCTGGGGCGGGAGGGCCTCGGAGACCCAGTACTTC.

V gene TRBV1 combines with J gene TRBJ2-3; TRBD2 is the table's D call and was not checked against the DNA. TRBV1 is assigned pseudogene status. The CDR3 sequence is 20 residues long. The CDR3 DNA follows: TGCACCAGCAGCCAAACCGGGACTAGCGGGCCCCGGGGGGCCACAGATACGCAGTATTTT. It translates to CTSSQTGTSGPRGATDTQYF.

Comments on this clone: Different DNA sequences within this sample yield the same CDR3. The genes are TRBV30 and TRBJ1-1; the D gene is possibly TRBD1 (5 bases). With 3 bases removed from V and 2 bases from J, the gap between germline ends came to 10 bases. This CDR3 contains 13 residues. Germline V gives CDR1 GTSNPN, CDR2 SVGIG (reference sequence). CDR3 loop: CAWSLTENTEAFF. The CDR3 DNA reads TGTGCCTGGAGCCTGACAGAAAACACTGAAGCTTTCTTT.

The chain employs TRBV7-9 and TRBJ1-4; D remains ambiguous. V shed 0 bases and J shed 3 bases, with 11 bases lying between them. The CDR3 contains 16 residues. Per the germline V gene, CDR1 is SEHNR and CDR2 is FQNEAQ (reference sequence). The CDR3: CASSLATKGANEKLFF. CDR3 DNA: TGTGCCAGCAGCTTAGCCACGAAAGGCGCTAATGAAAAACTGTTTTTT.

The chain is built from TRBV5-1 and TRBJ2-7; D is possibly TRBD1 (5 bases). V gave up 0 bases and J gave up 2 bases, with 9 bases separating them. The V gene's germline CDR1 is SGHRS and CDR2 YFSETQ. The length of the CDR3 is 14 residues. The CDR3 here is CASSLGADTYEQYF. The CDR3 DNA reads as TGCGCCAGCAGCTTGGGTGCGGACACCTACGAGCAGTACTTC.

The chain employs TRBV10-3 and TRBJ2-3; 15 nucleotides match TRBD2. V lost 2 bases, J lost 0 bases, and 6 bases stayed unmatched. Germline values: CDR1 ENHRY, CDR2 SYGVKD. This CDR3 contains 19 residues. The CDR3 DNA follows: TGTGCCATCAGTGAGCGGACTAGCGGGAGGGCAGGTAGCACAGATACGCAGTATTTT. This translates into CAISERTSGRAGSTDTQYF.

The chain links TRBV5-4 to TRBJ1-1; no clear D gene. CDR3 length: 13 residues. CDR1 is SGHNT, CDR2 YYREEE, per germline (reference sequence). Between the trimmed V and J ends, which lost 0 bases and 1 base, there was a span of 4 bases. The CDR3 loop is CASSLAENTEAFF. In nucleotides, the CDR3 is TGTGCCAGCAGCTTGGCAGAGAACACTGAAGCTTTCTTT.